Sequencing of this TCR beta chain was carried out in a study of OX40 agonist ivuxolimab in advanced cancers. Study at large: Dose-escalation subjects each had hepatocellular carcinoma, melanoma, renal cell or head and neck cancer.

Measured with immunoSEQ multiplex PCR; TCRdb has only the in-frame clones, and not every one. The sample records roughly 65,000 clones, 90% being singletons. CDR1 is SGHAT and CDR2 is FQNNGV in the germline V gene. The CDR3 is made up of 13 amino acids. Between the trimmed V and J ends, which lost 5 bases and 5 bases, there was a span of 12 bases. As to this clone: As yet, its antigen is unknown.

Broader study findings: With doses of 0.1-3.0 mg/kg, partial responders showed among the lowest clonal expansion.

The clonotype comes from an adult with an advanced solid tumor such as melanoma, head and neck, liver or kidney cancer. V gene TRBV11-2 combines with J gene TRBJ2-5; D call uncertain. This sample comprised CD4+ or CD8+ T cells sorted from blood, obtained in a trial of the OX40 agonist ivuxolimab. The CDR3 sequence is CASSPRLRETQYF. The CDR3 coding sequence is TGTGCCAGCAGCCCCCGGTTGCGGGAGACCCAGTACTTC.